Listed here are 2 T cell receptor beta chains from one sample, sequenced in a study of tumor-infiltrating lymphocytes in primary liver carcinoma (dated by TCRdb to 2016 to 2017). The instrument was an Illumina HiSeq 2500. A constant-region primer and ProtoScript II reverse transcriptase were used to reverse-transcribe TCRbeta-specific cDNA from roughly 480 ng total RNA. Three nested multiplex PCR rounds, following a slightly modified ARM-PCR procedure, were used to build the TCRbeta libraries. The first two PCR rounds used multiplex TRBV1-TRBV30 forward primers with a Cbeta reverse primer, each for about 9 cycles. The public reads were quality trimmed at Q25 with fastp and then assembled into clones with MiXCR by TCRdb, keeping productive beta chains. Every distinct CDR3 protein forms one entry, paired with its most common genes and DNA. This sample comprises 100,000 or so distinct CDR3 sequences, around 84% of them detected only once. The ten largest clonotypes hold under 25% of the sample.

Total RNA and DNA were co-extracted without cell sorting from roughly 20-30 mg of bulk tissue using the AllPrep DNA/RNA mini kit. The sample taken for sequencing was liver tumor tissue from sampling region 3. The cell subset or site label corresponds to: tumor region T3, left-lateral pole. Receptors originate from a man aged 40-49 years with primary liver carcinoma and hepatitis B virus infection.

With respect to this clonotype: One junction end does not reproduce the germline sequence, and a read error may be involved. This chain joins TRBV7-9 and TRBJ2-5; D is unclear. The CDR3 loop spans 13 amino acids. Germline V gene lookup returns CDR1 SEHNR and CDR2 FQNEAQ (reference sequence). DNA of the CDR3: TGTGCTAGCAGCTTAGACTTTAAAGAGACCCAGTACTTC. Amino acid sequence: CASSLDFKETQYF.

Details on this clonotype: Mismatch with germline at one junction end may stem from a read error. J is TRBJ2-3 and V is TRBV6-1; no firm D call. This CDR3 spans 15 amino acids. The germline gives CDR1 MNHNS, CDR2 SASEGT. Here the CDR3 DNA reads TGTGCCAGCAGTAAAAACTTCCAAGTCACAGATACACAGTATTTT. This translates into CASSKNFQVTDTQYF.